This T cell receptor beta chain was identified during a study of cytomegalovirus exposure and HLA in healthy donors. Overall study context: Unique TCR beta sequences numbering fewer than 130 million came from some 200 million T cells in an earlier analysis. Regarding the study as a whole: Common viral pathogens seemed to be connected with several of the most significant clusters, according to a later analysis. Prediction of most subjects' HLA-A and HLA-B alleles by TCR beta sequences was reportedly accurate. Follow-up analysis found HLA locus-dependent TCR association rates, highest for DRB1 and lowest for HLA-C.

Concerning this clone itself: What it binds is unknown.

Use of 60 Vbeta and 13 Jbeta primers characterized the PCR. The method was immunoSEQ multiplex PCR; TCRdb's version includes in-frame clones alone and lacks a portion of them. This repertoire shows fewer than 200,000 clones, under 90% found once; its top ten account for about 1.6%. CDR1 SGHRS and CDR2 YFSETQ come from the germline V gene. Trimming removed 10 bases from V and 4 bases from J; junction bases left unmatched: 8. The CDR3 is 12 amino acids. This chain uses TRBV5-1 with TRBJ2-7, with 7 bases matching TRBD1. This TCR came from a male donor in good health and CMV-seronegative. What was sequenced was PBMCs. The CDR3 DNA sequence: TGCGCCGGCGGACAGGATCTATACGAGCAGTACTTC. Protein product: CAGGQDLYEQYF.